These T cell receptor beta chains were read from a single sample in a study of T cell repertoires in cytomegalovirus infection. Using its own MiXCR run on the reads, TCRdb lists one record per CDR3 protein. This table has 380,000 or so distinct CDR3 sequences, about a third appearing once. No antigen has been identified for these receptors. Specimen: cultured PBMCs, collected from culture after CMV antigen stimulation. The receptors derive from a human donor in good health (CMV status not recorded). Some clones in this sample may be carry-over from other donors' samples. Each CDR3 is given with its conserved first and last residue. The order of the fields is V gene, J gene, D gene, CDR3 protein. A D gene is named only where the DNA matches it firmly.

TRBV27,TRBJ2-7,.,CASSWGHQYEQYF
TRBV6-2/TRBV6-3,TRBJ2-3,.,CASSYSGPVEDTQYF
TRBV7-2,TRBJ1-3,.,CASSRHEFSGNTIYF
TRBV29-1,TRBJ2-3,.,CSVEAGIGRRFVEKGTDTQYF
TRBV14,TRBJ1-2,TRBD1,CASSQDDRGPSLRYTF
TRBV7-8,TRBJ2-6,.,CASSPLGQTGANVLTF
TRBV7-2,TRBJ1-1,TRBD1,CASSLVGQASGAFF
TRBV6-1,TRBJ2-3,.,CASKTNLLLPSGSTDTQYF
TRBV20-1,TRBJ2-1,TRBD2,CSARDWTSGINEQFF
TRBV12-5,TRBJ1-5,.,CASGLGLLNQPQHF
TRBV19,TRBJ2-6,TRBD1,CASSIIGTGGAGANVLTF
TRBV20-1,TRBJ2-7,TRBD2,CSAEREGLFYEQYF
TRBV7-2,TRBJ2-5,.,CASSLGGGQRSETQYF
TRBV6-2/TRBV6-3,TRBJ2-1,.,CASSQTSNEQFF
TRBV27,TRBJ2-7,.,CASTRGGSGEQYF
TRBV27,TRBJ2-7,.,CASSSVLGVGYEQYF
TRBV29-1,TRBJ2-3,.,CSVVGGTQYF
TRBV4-3,TRBJ2-1,TRBD2,CASTPASGIRGEQFF
TRBV12-3/TRBV12-4,TRBJ1-2,.,CASSFSYSPYGYTF
TRBV7-8,TRBJ1-1,TRBD1,CASSFDPGTVNTEAFF
TRBV7-2,TRBJ2-5,.,CASSLGLTGARETQYF
TRBV11-2,TRBJ1-1,.,CASSRVQGGTEAFF
TRBV12-3/TRBV12-4,TRBJ1-2,.,CASSLSGGGYTF
TRBV12-3/TRBV12-4,TRBJ2-1,.,CASSLLLGSGHSYNEQFF
TRBV28,TRBJ2-5,.,CASSSGSGETQYF
TRBV30,TRBJ1-2,.,CAGRREALYGYTF